This section outlines one TCR beta chain sequence together with its context. This clonotype has more than one count but fewer than ten. The antigen this receptor binds is unknown. No clone much larger than this one lies a single base away; base qualities are absent. V drops 0 bases and J drops 0 bases, leaving 8 bases in between. The CDR3 contains 15 residues, cysteine and phenylalanine counted. CDR3 DNA is the only sequence kept; it has 45 bases, read in frame from the first base. For CDR1 and CDR2, the germline V gene (reference sequence) lists SEHNR and FQNEAQ. This record comes from a study of response to subunit inactivated influenza vaccine (dated by TCRdb to the late 2010s). In the study overall: Deep quantitative profiling of the T cell receptor repertoire was used in the study to follow responses to a trivalent subunit inactivated influenza vaccine. Overall study outcomes, separate from this receptor: According to the authors, only a limited number of new T cells may be recruited by each seasonal influenza vaccination.

Receptors were amplified or captured by RT-PCR. Instrument used: Illumina HiSeq 2500. The public reads were reprocessed in TCRdb via fastp at Q25 and MiXCR, keeping in-frame beta chains. Each CDR3 protein gets just one entry, which takes the most common genes and DNA from the rows behind it. The sample profile shows around 190,000 distinct CDR3 sequences; 7.5% to 10% of them were found once. The top ten clonotypes cover approximately 10% of the sample. The clonotype originates from a middle-aged man who received an inactivated influenza vaccine. Donor details come from another sample of the same person, matched by shared clones. This material consisted of non-naive T cells sorted from PBMCs, taken on the day of vaccination. The sample's cell subset or site label, decoded: memory T cell fraction. The chain is made from TRBV7-9 and TRBJ1-2; too little of a D gene remains to name it. The nucleotides are TGTGCCAGCAGCTTAGCGCATGGGACTAACTATGGCTACACCTTC. This yields the protein CASSLAHGTNYGYTF. With the portions outside the CDR3 filled from the reference TRBV7-9 and TRBJ1-2 genes, the complete variable region becomes DTGVSQNPRHKITKRGQNVTFRCDPISEHNRLYWYRQTLGQGPEFLTYFQNEAQLEKSRLLSDRFSAERPKGSFSTLEIQRTEQGDSAMYLCASSLAHGTNYGYTFGSGTRLTVV.